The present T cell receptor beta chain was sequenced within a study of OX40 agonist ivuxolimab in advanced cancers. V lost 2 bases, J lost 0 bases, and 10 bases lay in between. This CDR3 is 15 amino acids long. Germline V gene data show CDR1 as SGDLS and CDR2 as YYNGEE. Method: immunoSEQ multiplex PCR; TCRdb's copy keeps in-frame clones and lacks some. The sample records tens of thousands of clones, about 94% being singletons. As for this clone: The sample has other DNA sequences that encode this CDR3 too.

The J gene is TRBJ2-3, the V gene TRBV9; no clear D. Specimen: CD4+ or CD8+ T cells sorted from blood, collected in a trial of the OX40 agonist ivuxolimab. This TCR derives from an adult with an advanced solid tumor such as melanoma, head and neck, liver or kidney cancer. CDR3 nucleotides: TGTGCCAGCAGCGTTGGGGTAGCTAGCACAGATACGCAGTATTTT. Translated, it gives CASSVGVASTDTQYF.